The T cell receptor beta chain under discussion was sequenced for a study of T cell repertoires in cytomegalovirus infection. Looking at the study overall: Public TCR beta signatures were indicative of both CMV infection and a matching HLA type. The study's findings and limits: There were HLA-C-restricted CMV-specific TCR beta clonotypes dominating the ex vivo response. Carriers of CMV and the relevant HLA type were discriminated by public TCR beta frequency.

Germline values: CDR1 SGHNT, CDR2 YENEEA. V gave up 3 bases and J gave up 5 bases, with 8 bases separating them. The CDR3 runs 13 residues. TCRdb processed the reads anew with MiXCR; each CDR3 protein has one entry. The data show 150,000 to 200,000 distinct CDR3 sequences, 28% seen once. Concerning this clonotype itself: The target antigen is unknown.

The sequence was collected from a human donor in good health (CMV status not recorded). Some clones in this sample may be carry-over from other donors' samples. This rearrangement joins TRBV11-3 to TRBJ2-1; unclear D gene. The sample comprised PBMCs. This CDR3 is CASSLNRHNEQFF. The DNA for the CDR3 is TGTGCCAGCAGCTTGAACCGCCACAATGAGCAGTTCTTC.